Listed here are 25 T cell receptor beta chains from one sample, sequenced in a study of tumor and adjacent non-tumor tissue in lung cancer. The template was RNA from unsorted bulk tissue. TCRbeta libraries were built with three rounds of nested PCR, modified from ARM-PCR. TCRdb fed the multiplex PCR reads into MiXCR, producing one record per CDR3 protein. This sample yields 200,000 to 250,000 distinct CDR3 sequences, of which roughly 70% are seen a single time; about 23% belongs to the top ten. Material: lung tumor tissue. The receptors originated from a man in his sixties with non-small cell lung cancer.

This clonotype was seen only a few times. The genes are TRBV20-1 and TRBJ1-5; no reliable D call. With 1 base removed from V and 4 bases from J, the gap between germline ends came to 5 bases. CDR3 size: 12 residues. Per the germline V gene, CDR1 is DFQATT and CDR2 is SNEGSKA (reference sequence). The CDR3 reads CSARGGNQPQHF. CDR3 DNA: TGCAGTGCTAGAGGAGGGAATCAGCCCCAGCATTTT.

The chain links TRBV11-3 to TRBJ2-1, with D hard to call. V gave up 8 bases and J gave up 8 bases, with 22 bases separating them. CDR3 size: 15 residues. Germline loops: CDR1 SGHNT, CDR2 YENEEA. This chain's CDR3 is CASCPSWQAPYEQFF. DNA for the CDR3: TGTGCCAGCTGCCCTTCTTGGCAGGCGCCCTATGAGCAGTTCTTC.

The CDR3 DNA sequence: TGTGCCAGCAGACGACAGGCTAGTGTCAATGGCTACACCTTC. Translating gives CASRRQASVNGYTF. This chain connects TRBV6-5 to TRBJ1-2, with D maybe TRBD1 (6 bases). CDR1 is MNHEY and CDR2 is SVGAGI in the germline V gene. The V end was cut by 6 bases, the J end by 6 bases, with 17 bases between. The CDR3 runs to 14 residues.

The CDR3 region is CASRRTTDTEAFF. In DNA form, the CDR3 reads TGTGCCAGCAGGCGTACAACGGACACTGAAGCTTTCTTT. The rearrangement links TRBV7-8 to TRBJ1-1, with no clear D. CDR3 length equals 13 residues. V was trimmed by 6 bases and J by 3 bases, leaving 11 bases between them. Germline CDR1 SGHVS, CDR2 FQNEAQ.

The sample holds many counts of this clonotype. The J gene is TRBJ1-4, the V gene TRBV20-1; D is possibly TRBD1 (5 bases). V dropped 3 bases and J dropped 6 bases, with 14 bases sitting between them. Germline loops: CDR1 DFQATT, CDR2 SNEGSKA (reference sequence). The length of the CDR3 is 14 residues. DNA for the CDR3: TGCAGTGCTAGCCTGGCAGGGACGGATGAAAAACTGTTTTTT. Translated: CSASLAGTDEKLFF.

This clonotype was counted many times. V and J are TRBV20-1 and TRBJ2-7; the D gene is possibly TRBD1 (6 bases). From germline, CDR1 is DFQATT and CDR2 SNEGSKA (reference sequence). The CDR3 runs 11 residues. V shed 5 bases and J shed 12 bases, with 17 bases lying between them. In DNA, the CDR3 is TGCAGTGCTCACGGGACACTTGGCATGTACTTC. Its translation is CSAHGTLGMYF.

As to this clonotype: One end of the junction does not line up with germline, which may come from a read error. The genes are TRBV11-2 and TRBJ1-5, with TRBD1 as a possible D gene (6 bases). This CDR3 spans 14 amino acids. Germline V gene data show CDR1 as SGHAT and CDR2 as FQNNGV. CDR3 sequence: CDSSLDRQGQPQHF. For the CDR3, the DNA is TGTGACAGCAGCTTAGATCGCCAGGGGCAACCCCAGCATTTT.

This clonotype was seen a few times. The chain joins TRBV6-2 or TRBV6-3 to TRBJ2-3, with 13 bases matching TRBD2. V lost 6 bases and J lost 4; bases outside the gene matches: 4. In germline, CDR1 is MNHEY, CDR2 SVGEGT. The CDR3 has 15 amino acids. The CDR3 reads CASRRLAGGADTQYF. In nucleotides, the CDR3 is TGTGCCAGCAGAAGACTAGCGGGGGGAGCAGATACGCAGTATTTT.

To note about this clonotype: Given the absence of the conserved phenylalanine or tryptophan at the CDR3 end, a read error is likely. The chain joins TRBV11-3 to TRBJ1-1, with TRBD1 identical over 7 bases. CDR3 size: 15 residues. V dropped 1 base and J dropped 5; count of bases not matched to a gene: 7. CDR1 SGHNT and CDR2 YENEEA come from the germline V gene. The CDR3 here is CASSLVQGGGTEAFY. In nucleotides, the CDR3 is TGTGCCAGCAGCTTAGTCCAGGGGGGAGGAACTGAAGCTTTCTAT.

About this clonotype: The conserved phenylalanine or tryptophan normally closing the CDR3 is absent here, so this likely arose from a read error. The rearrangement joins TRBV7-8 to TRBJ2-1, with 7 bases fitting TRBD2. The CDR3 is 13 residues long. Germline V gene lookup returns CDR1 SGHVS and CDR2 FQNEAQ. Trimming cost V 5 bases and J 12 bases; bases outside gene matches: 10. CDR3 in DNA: TGTGCCAGCAGCATCCGGTCGGCGGGAGCGCAGTTCTCC. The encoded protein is CASSIRSAGAQFS.

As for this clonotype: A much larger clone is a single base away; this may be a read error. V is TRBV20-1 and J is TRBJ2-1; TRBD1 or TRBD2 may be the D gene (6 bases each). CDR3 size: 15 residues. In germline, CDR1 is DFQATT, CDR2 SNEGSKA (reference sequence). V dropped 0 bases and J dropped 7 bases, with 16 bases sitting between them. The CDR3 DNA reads TGCAGTGCTAGAGAACAAAGCGGAGGGGGGAATGAGCAGTTCTTC. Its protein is CSAREQSGGGNEQFF.

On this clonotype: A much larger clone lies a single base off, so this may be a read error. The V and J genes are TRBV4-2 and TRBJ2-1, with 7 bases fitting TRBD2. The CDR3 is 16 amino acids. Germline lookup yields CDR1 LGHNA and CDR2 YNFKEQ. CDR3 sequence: CASSQDPSGIYNEQLF. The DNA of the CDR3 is TGTGCCAGCAGCCAAGATCCTAGCGGAATCTACAATGAGCAGTTGTTC.

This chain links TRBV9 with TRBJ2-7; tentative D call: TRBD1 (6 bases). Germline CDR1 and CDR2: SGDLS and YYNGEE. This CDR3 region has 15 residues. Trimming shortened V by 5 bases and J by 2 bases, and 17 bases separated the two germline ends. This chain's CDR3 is CASREPGHGPYEQYF. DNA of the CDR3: TGTGCCAGCAGAGAGCCGGGACATGGCCCCTACGAGCAGTACTTC.

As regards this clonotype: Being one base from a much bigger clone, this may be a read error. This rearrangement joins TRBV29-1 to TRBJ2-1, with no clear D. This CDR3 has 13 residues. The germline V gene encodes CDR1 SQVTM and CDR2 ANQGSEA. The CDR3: CSVAAHQFNELFF. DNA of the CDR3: TGCAGCGTTGCAGCCCACCAATTCAATGAGCTGTTCTTC.

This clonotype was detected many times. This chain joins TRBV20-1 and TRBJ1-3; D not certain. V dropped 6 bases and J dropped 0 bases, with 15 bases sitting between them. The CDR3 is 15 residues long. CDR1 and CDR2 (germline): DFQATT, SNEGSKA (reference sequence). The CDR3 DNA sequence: TGCAGTGCGACCCCCGACTCCGTCTCTGGAAACACCATATATTTT. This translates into CSATPDSVSGNTIYF.

CDR3 sequence: CACRKRAGIPNEKLFF. The CDR3 bases are TGTGCCTGTAGGAAAAGAGCAGGGATCCCTAATGAAAAACTGTTTTTT. The chain combines TRBV11-3 with TRBJ1-4, with D perhaps TRBD1 (5 bases). CDR3 size: 16 residues. Germline CDR1 SGHNT, CDR2 YENEEA. V lost 11 bases and J 3 bases, leaving 22 bases between the germline ends.

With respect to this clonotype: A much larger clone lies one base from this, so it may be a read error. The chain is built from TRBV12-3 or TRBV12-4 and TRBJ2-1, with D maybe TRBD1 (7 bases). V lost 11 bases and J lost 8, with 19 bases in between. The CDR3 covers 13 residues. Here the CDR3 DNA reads TGTGCCGGTGCAGGGGGAGGATTTGATGAGCAGTTCTTC. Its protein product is CAGAGGGFDEQFF.

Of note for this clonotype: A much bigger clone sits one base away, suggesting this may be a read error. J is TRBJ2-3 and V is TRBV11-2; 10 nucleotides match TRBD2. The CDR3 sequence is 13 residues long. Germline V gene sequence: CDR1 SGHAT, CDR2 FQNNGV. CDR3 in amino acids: CASRYTSGDMQYF. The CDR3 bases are TGTGCCAGCAGGTACACTAGCGGGGATATGCAGTATTTT.

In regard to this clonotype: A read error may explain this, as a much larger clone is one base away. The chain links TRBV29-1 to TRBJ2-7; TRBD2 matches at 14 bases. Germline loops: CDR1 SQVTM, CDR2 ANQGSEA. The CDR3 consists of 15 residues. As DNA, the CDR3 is TGCAGAGTCAACGGACTAGCGGGAGGCAATTACGAGCAGTACTTC. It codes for CRVNGLAGGNYEQYF.

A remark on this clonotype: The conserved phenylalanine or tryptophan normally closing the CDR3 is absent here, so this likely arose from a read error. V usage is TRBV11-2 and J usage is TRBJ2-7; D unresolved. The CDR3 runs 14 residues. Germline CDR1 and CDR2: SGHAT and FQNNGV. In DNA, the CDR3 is TGTGCTAGCAGCGTACTGCATAGCTCCTACGAGCAGTACTCC. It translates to CASSVLHSSYEQYS.

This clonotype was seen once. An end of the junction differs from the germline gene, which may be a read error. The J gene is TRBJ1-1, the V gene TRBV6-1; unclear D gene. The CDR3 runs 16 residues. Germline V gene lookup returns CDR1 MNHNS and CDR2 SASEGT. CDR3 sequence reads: CVSSEPGLRGHTEAFF. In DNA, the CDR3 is TGTGTCAGCAGTGAACCAGGACTTCGAGGGCACACTGAAGCTTTTTTT.

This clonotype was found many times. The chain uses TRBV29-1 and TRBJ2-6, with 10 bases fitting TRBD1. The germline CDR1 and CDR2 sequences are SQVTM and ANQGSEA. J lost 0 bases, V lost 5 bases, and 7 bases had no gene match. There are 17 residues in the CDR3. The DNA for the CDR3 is TGCAGCGTTCGGACAGGGGGGCATCCCTCTGGGGCCAACGTCCTGACTTTC. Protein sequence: CSVRTGGHPSGANVLTF.

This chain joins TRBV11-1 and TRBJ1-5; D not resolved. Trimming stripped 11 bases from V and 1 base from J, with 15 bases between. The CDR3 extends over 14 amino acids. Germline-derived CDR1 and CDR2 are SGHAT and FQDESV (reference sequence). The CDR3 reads CACGSGNSNQPQHF. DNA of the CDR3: TGTGCCTGCGGCTCGGGGAACAGCAATCAGCCCCAGCATTTT. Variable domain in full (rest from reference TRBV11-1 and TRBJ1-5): EAEVAQSPRYKITEKSQAVAFWCDPISGHATLYWYRQILGQGPELLVQFQDESVVDDSQLPKDRFSAERLKGVDSTLKIQPAELGDSAMYLCACGSGNSNQPQHFGDGTRLSIL.

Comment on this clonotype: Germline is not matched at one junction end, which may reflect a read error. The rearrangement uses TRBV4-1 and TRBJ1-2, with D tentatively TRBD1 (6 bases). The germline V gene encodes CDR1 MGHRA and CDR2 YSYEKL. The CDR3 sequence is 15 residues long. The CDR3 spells CASSPPGQLSYDYTF. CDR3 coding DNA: TGCGCCAGCAGCCCTCCCGGACAGCTTTCCTATGACTACACCTTC.

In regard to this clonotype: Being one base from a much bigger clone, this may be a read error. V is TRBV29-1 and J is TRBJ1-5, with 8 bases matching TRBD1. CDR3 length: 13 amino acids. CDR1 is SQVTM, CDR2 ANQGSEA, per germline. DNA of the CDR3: TGCAGCGTTGGACAGGGGAACAATCATCCCCAGCATTTT. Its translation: CSVGQGNNHPQHF. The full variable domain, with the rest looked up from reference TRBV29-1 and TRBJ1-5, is SAVISQKPSRDICQRGTSLTIQCQVDSQVTMMFWYRQQPGQSLTLIATANQGSEATYESGFVIDKFPISRPNLTFSTLTVSNMSPEDSSIYLCSVGQGNNHPQHFGDGTRLSIL.